This passage covers 15 T cell receptor beta chains from one sample sequenced in a study of T cells in Graves' hyperthyroidism and ophthalmopathy. Amplified regions were TCR beta CDR3 sequences from RNA transcripts. When the TCR CDR3 underwent first-round RT-PCR, the HTBI primer set was used. MiXCR, run by TCRdb on the multiplex PCR reads, gives a single entry per CDR3 protein. The data contain 600,000 or so distinct CDR3 sequences, about 43% of them singletons. The specimen was peripheral blood or thyroid tissue (not recorded which). The receptors derive from a woman aged 18-30 years with Graves' hyperthyroidism.

For this clonotype: Being one base from a much bigger clone, this may be a read error. The rearrangement uses TRBV29-1 and TRBJ1-1, with TRBD1 matching over 7 bases. The germline V gene encodes CDR1 SQVTM and CDR2 ANQGSEA. The CDR3 is made up of 14 amino acids. V dropped 6 bases and J dropped 4; count of bases not matched to a gene: 11. In DNA form, the CDR3 reads TGCAGCGTCAAAAAGACAGGGAGTAGCACTGAAGCTTTCTTT. This encodes CSVKKTGSSTEAFF.

This clonotype was counted only a few times. The chain links TRBV19 to TRBJ2-5; D is undetermined. Trimming removed 0 bases from V and 5 bases from J, with 4 bases in between. Germline V gene data show CDR1 as LNHDA and CDR2 as SQIVND (reference sequence). This CDR3 region has 12 residues. The CDR3 DNA follows: TGTGCCAGTAGTATAGATCAGGAGACCCAGTACTTC. Amino acid sequence: CASSIDQETQYF.

The J gene is TRBJ2-7, the V gene TRBV4-3, with D possibly matching TRBD1 (5 bases). The CDR3 contains 17 residues. Deletions cut 3 bases from V and 0 bases from J, with 18 bases between. CDR1 is LGHNA and CDR2 is YSLEER in the germline V gene. For the CDR3, the DNA is TGCGCCAGCAGCCACCCAGGGTATGGCGAAGGCTCCTACGAGCAGTACTTC. Translated, it gives CASSHPGYGEGSYEQYF.

The chain joins TRBV2 to TRBJ2-2, with 7 bases aligning to TRBD2. The germline gives CDR1 SNHLY, CDR2 FYNNEI. The CDR3 extends over 14 amino acids. V trimming: 8 bases; J trimming: 7 bases; junction bases outside the gene matches: 10. CDR3 coding DNA: TGTGCCAGCCGGAGCGGGGTCGAGGGCGGGGAGCTGTTTTTT. This sequence encodes CASRSGVEGGELFF. Filled out from reference TRBV2 and TRBJ2-2, the complete variable domain reads EPEVTQTPSHQVTQMGQEVILRCVPISNHLYFYWYRQILGQKVEFLVSFYNNEISEKSEIFDDQFSVERPDGSNFTLKIRSTKLEDSAMYFCASRSGVEGGELFFGEGSRLTVL.

The chain uses TRBV20-1 and TRBJ1-5, with 10 bases aligning to TRBD1. Looked up from germline, CDR1 is DFQATT and CDR2 is SNEGSKA (reference sequence). This CDR3 is built from 16 residues. The V and J ends lost 0 bases and 5 bases, in that order; junction bases with no gene match: 7. CDR3: CSARDLGQGGDQPQHF. In DNA form, the CDR3 reads TGCAGTGCTAGAGATCTCGGACAGGGGGGAGATCAGCCCCAGCATTTT.

As concerns this clonotype: A much bigger clone sits one base away, suggesting this may be a read error. V and J are TRBV12-3 or TRBV12-4 and TRBJ2-2; D remains unclear. There are 10 residues in the CDR3. Trimming removed 6 bases at V and 9 bases at J, with 5 bases between. CDR3 sequence: CASSQRELFF. CDR3 DNA: TGTGCCAGCAGCCAGCGGGAGCTGTTTTTT.

The rearrangement joins TRBV29-1 to TRBJ2-5, with TRBD1 matching over 8 bases. This CDR3 region has 13 residues. V gave up 8 bases and J gave up 3 bases; unmatched junction bases: 8. CDR1 and CDR2 (germline): SQVTM, ANQGSEA. CDR3 coding DNA: TGCAGCATCCTGACAGGGGCTGAAGAGACCCAGTACTTC. Protein: CSILTGAEETQYF.

The chain recombines TRBV11-1 with TRBJ2-7; 8 positions match TRBD2. This CDR3 region has 12 residues. Germline V gene lookup returns CDR1 SGHAT and CDR2 FQDESV (reference sequence). The junction had 3 bases not matched to a gene; V was cut back by 8 bases and J by 3 bases. CDR3 loop: CASGLAFYEQYF. The CDR3 nucleotides are TGTGCCAGCGGACTAGCATTCTACGAGCAGTACTTC.

This clonotype was counted ten times or more. The rearrangement links TRBV12-3 or TRBV12-4 to TRBJ1-1; D call uncertain. The CDR3 loop spans 11 amino acids. The V end lost 5 bases, the J end lost 7 bases, and 8 bases lay between the germline ends. The CDR3 nucleotides read TGTGCCAGCAGTCCCCTTTTTGAAGCTTTCTTT. Translation gives CASSPLFEAFF.

A few counts support this clonotype. This chain connects TRBV15 to TRBJ2-7; D may be TRBD1 (6 bases). The CDR3 spans 15 residues. The germline gives CDR1 LNHNV, CDR2 YYDKDF (reference sequence). V lost 1 base and J 3 bases, leaving 13 bases between the germline ends. CDR3: CATSRGTEDFYEQYF. The CDR3 bases are TGTGCCACCAGCAGAGGGACAGAAGACTTCTACGAGCAGTACTTC.

This chain links TRBV7-2 with TRBJ1-1, with D possibly matching TRBD1 (5 bases). Germline V lookup: CDR1 SGHTA, CDR2 FQGNSA. CDR3 length: 15 residues. The V and J ends lost 2 bases and 3 bases respectively, with 13 bases between them. The CDR3 DNA is TGTGCCAGCAGCTTATCCTCGGGGGGGGACACTGAAGCTTTCTTT. This translates into CASSLSSGGDTEAFF.

The gene calls are TRBV19 and TRBJ2-5, with a weak D call TRBD2 (6 bases). Germline loops: CDR1 LNHDA, CDR2 SQIVND (reference sequence). Between the trimmed V and J ends, which lost 4 bases and 5 bases, there was a span of 14 bases. This CDR3 is 14 amino acids long. This chain's CDR3 is CASSTRGYGETQYF. CDR3 coding DNA: TGTGCCAGTAGTACTCGGGGGTACGGGGAGACCCAGTACTTC.

V is TRBV2 and J is TRBJ1-2; maybe TRBD1 (6 bases). The V end was cut by 4 bases, the J end by 7 bases, with 22 bases between. Germline V gives CDR1 SNHLY, CDR2 FYNNEI. This CDR3 has 16 residues. CDR3 nucleotide sequence: TGTGCCAGCAGTGCCCGGGACATGGCCAGTTTAATTGGCTACACCTTC. Its translation is CASSARDMASLIGYTF.

This clonotype was seen repeatedly, ten times or more. The chain is built from TRBV29-1 and TRBJ1-2; D possibly corresponds to TRBD1 (5 bases). V was trimmed by 0 bases and J by 7 bases, leaving 12 bases between them. The V gene's germline CDR1 is SQVTM and CDR2 ANQGSEA. The CDR3 is made up of 13 amino acids. As DNA, the CDR3 is TGCAGCGTTGAAGACCCGGGGACGGGTGGCTACACCTTC. Encoded protein: CSVEDPGTGGYTF.

This clonotype was counted ten times or more. This chain links TRBV7-9 with TRBJ1-5, with D unresolved. CDR1 and CDR2 from the germline V gene are SEHNR and FQNEAQ (reference sequence). V lost 4 bases and J lost 7, with 11 bases in between. This CDR3 comprises 13 residues. The CDR3 DNA sequence: TGTGCCAGCAGCTCGGAATCTGGGCAGCCCCAGCATTTT. Protein: CASSSESGQPQHF.